The rows below give T cell receptor beta chains drawn from one sample of a study of early T cells in non-severe SARS-CoV-2 infection. One entry per CDR3 protein results from TCRdb running MiXCR on the 5' RACE reads. This table holds about 66,000 distinct CDR3 sequences, 20% found once. Material: whole blood, obtained at baseline. These receptors were taken from an adult who was a healthcare worker with PCR-confirmed SARS-CoV-2 infection or an uninfected control (not recorded which). CDR3s include the opening cysteine and the closing phenylalanine or tryptophan. D genes are given only for firm matches. Clone size is shown for a subset of rows, as once, few, many or a class of expanded clone.

V gene	clone size	J gene	D gene	CDR3 protein	CDR3 DNA
TRBV12-3/TRBV12-4	.	TRBJ1-1	.	CASSLSQGGYTEAFF	TGTGCCAGCAGTTTATCTCAAGGGGGATACACTGAAGCTTTCTTT
TRBV12-3/TRBV12-4	few	TRBJ2-1	.	CASSPSRSHNEQFF	TGTGCCAGCAGTCCCTCCCGATCTCACAATGAGCAGTTCTTC
TRBV29-1	.	TRBJ2-6	.	CSVQVSGANVLTF	TGCAGCGTTCAAGTCTCTGGGGCCAACGTCCTGACTTTC
TRBV10-1	.	TRBJ2-7	.	CASSAGRTPYEQYF	TGCGCCAGCAGTGCCGGCCGTACCCCCTACGAGCAGTACTTC
TRBV11-3	.	TRBJ2-7	.	CASSLDLGEQYF	TGTGCCAGCAGCTTAGATCTTGGTGAGCAGTACTTC
TRBV5-1	.	TRBJ2-5	.	CASSPKGGETQYF	TGCGCCAGCAGCCCCAAGGGGGGAGAGACCCAGTACTTC
TRBV10-3	.	TRBJ1-6	.	CAISGSVDSDNSPLHF	TGTGCCATCAGTGGTTCTGTCGACTCGGATAATTCACCCCTCCACTTT
TRBV20-1	few	TRBJ1-2	TRBD1	CSARARGHEYGYTF	TGCAGTGCTAGAGCCAGGGGGCATGAATATGGCTACACCTTC
TRBV6-1	few	TRBJ1-6	.	CASSGPGDSPLHF	TGTGCCAGCAGTGGACCGGGAGATTCACCCCTCCACTTT
TRBV14	.	TRBJ2-7	TRBD1	CASSQNRGGMEQYF	TGTGCCAGCAGCCAAAACAGGGGCGGTATGGAGCAGTACTTC
TRBV6-6	few	TRBJ1-6	.	CASRPGPDNSPLHF	TGTGCCAGCAGGCCAGGGCCTGATAATTCACCCCTCCACTTT
TRBV9	.	TRBJ2-5	.	CASSVDRSETQYF	TGTGCCAGCAGCGTAGATCGAAGCGAGACCCAGTACTTC
TRBV12-3/TRBV12-4	.	TRBJ2-5	TRBD2	CASSSRLAGRETQYF	TGTGCCAGCAGTTCACGACTAGCGGGGAGAGAGACCCAGTACTTC
TRBV6-1	.	TRBJ2-1	.	CASSVSNEQFF	TGTGCCAGCAGTGTGAGCAATGAGCAGTTCTTC
TRBV16	few	TRBJ2-7	.	CASSRANSYEQYF	TGTGCCAGCAGCAGGGCCAATTCCTACGAGCAGTACTTC
TRBV12-3/TRBV12-4	.	TRBJ1-2	.	CASRELNYGYTF	TGTGCCAGCAGAGAGCTAAACTATGGCTACACCTTC
TRBV29-1	.	TRBJ1-1	.	CSVGDFPNTEAFF	TGCAGCGTTGGGGACTTCCCGAACACTGAAGCTTTCTTT
TRBV3-1	many	TRBJ2-1	TRBD1	CASSQGGGGYNEQFF	TGTGCCAGCAGCCAAGGAGGGGGCGGCTACAATGAGCAGTTCTTC
TRBV5-1	.	TRBJ1-5	TRBD1	CASSFGQENQPQHF	TGCGCCAGCAGCTTCGGACAGGAGAATCAGCCCCAGCATTTT
TRBV5-1	.	TRBJ2-6	.	CASKPYHSGANVLTF	TGCGCCAGCAAACCTTACCACTCTGGGGCCAACGTCCTGACTTTC
TRBV14	.	TRBJ2-7	.	CASSQVTGGLMNEQYF	TGTGCCAGCAGCCAAGTTACGGGGGGCCTAATGAACGAGCAGTACTTC
TRBV7-9	few	TRBJ1-1	.	CASSPLSGTNTEAFF	TGTGCCAGCAGTCCTCTTTCCGGGACCAACACTGAAGCTTTCTTT
TRBV2	few	TRBJ2-5	.	CASSAERSAETQYF	TGTGCCAGCAGTGCGGAGAGGTCGGCAGAGACCCAGTACTTC
TRBV29-1	few	TRBJ2-1	TRBD2	CSVSRGDNEQFF	TGCAGCGTGTCCCGGGGGGACAATGAGCAGTTCTTC
TRBV6-2/TRBV6-3	few	TRBJ1-3	TRBD1	CASRSLRGNGNTIYF	TGTGCCAGCAGAAGCCTCAGGGGGAATGGAAACACCATATATTTT
TRBV7-3	few	TRBJ2-1	TRBD2	CASSITSGPLDEQFF	TGTGCCAGCAGCATCACTAGCGGGCCTTTAGATGAGCAGTTCTTC
TRBV2	.	TRBJ2-3	.	CASSPYGWTTDTQYF	TGTGCCAGCAGTCCGTATGGTTGGACCACAGATACGCAGTATTTT
TRBV19	few	TRBJ2-6	.	CASSIGPSGANVLTF	TGTGCCAGTAGTATTGGGCCCTCTGGGGCCAACGTCCTGACTTTC
TRBV7-9	.	TRBJ2-3	.	CAGEGHSSTDTQYF	TGTGCCGGAGAAGGGCACTCTAGCACAGATACGCAGTATTTT
TRBV4-1	few	TRBJ1-6	.	CASSHVGPRDPLHF	TGCGCCAGCAGCCACGTCGGCCCCCGAGACCCCCTCCACTTT
TRBV3-1	few	TRBJ1-3	TRBD1	CASSQDGQGPGNTIYF	TGTGCCAGCAGCCAAGACGGACAGGGGCCAGGAAACACCATATATTTT
TRBV12-3/TRBV12-4	.	TRBJ1-3	.	CASSRVVSSGNTIYF	TGTGCCAGCAGCAGGGTCGTCAGCTCTGGAAACACCATATATTTT
TRBV19	many	TRBJ1-4	.	CASSLGILGREKLFF	TGTGCCAGTAGTCTCGGGATCCTAGGACGGGAAAAACTGTTTTTT
TRBV7-9	.	TRBJ2-3	.	CASSPSHTADTQYF	TGTGCCAGCAGCCCGTCACACACGGCAGATACGCAGTATTTT
TRBV30	many	TRBJ1-1	TRBD1	CAWSVGTGSTEAFF	TGTGCCTGGAGTGTGGGGACAGGGAGCACTGAAGCTTTCTTT
TRBV10-3	.	TRBJ1-5	.	CAIGRDTNQPQHF	TGTGCCATCGGTCGGGACACAAATCAGCCCCAGCATTTT
TRBV2	few	TRBJ2-3	.	CASSEAGTDTDTQYF	TGTGCCAGCAGTGAAGCGGGGACGGATACAGATACGCAGTATTTT
TRBV9	few	TRBJ2-3	TRBD2	CASSASGAGGTQYF	TGTGCCAGCAGCGCTAGCGGGGCCGGTGGTACGCAGTATTTT
TRBV3-1	many	TRBJ1-2	.	CASSQAPEIYGYTF	TGTGCCAGCAGCCAAGCGCCAGAAATTTATGGCTACACCTTC
TRBV20-1	.	TRBJ1-5	.	CSADRGSYQPQHF	TGCAGTGCGGACCGGGGAAGCTATCAGCCCCAGCATTTT
TRBV30	few	TRBJ2-3	TRBD2	CAWSVSSGVTDTQYF	TGTGCCTGGAGTGTTAGTAGCGGGGTTACCGATACGCAGTATTTT
TRBV3-1	.	TRBJ2-7	.	CASSFGASSEQYF	TGTGCCAGCAGCTTTGGGGCCTCTAGCGAGCAGTACTTC
TRBV7-9	.	TRBJ2-7	TRBD2	CASSTGLAGDSSYEQYF	TGTGCCAGCAGCACTGGACTAGCGGGGGACAGCTCCTACGAGCAGTACTTC
TRBV12-3/TRBV12-4	.	TRBJ1-2	.	CASIPSDIANYGYTF	TGTGCCAGCATTCCGTCGGACATAGCTAACTATGGCTACACCTTC
TRBV3-1	.	TRBJ2-1	.	CASSPTYNEQFF	TGTGCCAGCAGCCCTACGTACAATGAGCAGTTCTTC